This passage covers 22 T cell receptor beta chains from one sample sequenced in a study of cytomegalovirus exposure and HLA in healthy donors. 60 Vbeta and 13 Jbeta primers were used in PCR. The table came from immunoSEQ multiplex PCR; TCRdb's copy has only in-frame clones and leaves some out. The profile shows about 190,000 clones, around 67% of them singletons. Sequenced sample: PBMCs. Receptor source: a woman under 40 in good health and CMV-seropositive.

The chain carries TRBV28 and TRBJ1-2, with 9 bases that match TRBD1. V lost 6 bases and J lost 1; bases outside the gene matches: 15. The CDR3 contains 18 residues. Germline V lookup: CDR1 MDHEN, CDR2 SYDVKM. As DNA, the CDR3 is TGTGCCAGCAGCCCTACTTATAGGGACAGGGATTTTAACTATGGCTACACCTTC. This gives the protein CASSPTYRDRDFNYGYTF.

V gene TRBV5-4 combines with J gene TRBJ2-7; TRBD1 agrees at 7 bases. Germline lookup yields CDR1 SGHNT and CDR2 YYREEE (reference sequence). CDR3 length: 14 residues. J lost 7 bases, V lost 4 bases, and 11 bases had no gene match. The CDR3 sequence: CASSPGQSVGEQYF. The CDR3 DNA reads as TGTGCCAGCAGCCCGGGACAGTCCGTCGGGGAGCAGTACTTC.

This clone was seen a few times. One end of the junction is discordant with germline, which a read error may explain. The gene calls are TRBV2 and TRBJ2-2; 8 nucleotides match TRBD2. Germline CDR1 and CDR2: SNHLY and FYNNEI. This CDR3 spans 17 amino acids. CDR3 in amino acids: CASSEGHGRGYTGELFF. As DNA, the CDR3 is TGTGCCAGCAGCGAAGGGCACGGGAGGGGGTACACCGGGGAGCTGTTTTTT.

This sequence joins TRBV5-5 and TRBJ1-1; no clear D gene. Between the trimmed V and J ends, which lost 4 bases and 7 bases, there was a span of 11 bases. There are 12 residues in the CDR3. CDR1 is SGHKS and CDR2 is YYEKEE in the germline V gene (reference sequence). The CDR3 DNA reads TGTGCCAGCAGCGGACTGGACGGTGAAGCTTTCTTT. Translated, it gives CASSGLDGEAFF.

V usage is TRBV5-6 and J usage is TRBJ2-7; no reliable D call. The CDR3 consists of 11 residues. V was pared by 1 base and J by 5 bases, with 4 bases between. Looked up from germline, CDR1 is SGHDT and CDR2 is YYEEEE. DNA for the CDR3: TGTGCCAGCAGCTTGCTAGACGAGCAGTACTTC. Translated: CASSLLDEQYF.

The gene calls are TRBV19 and TRBJ2-3; 11 nucleotides align to TRBD1. The CDR3 has 15 amino acids. CDR1 LNHDA and CDR2 SQIVND come from the germline V gene (reference sequence). V lost 5 bases, J lost 3 bases, and 4 bases stayed unmatched. Here the CDR3 DNA reads TGTGCCAGTAGTGAGGACAGGGGGCGGACAGATACGCAGTATTTT. Amino acids: CASSEDRGRTDTQYF.

The chain carries TRBV11-2 and TRBJ2-2; TRBD2 matches at 7 bases. V lost 1 base to trimming and J lost 7 bases; unmatched junction nucleotides: 15. Germline lookup yields CDR1 SGHAT and CDR2 FQNNGV. The CDR3 length is 18 residues. As DNA, the CDR3 is TGTGCCAGCAGCTTAGGGGCGGGAGTGTTTTCGTCCGGCGGGGAGCTGTTTTTT. Amino acid sequence: CASSLGAGVFSSGGELFF.

This clone was seen only a few times. The V and J genes are TRBV2 and TRBJ1-1, with unresolved D. The CDR3 loop spans 15 amino acids. The germline CDR1 and CDR2 sequences are SNHLY and FYNNEI. V lost 7 bases, J lost 1 base, and 16 bases lay in between. CDR3 protein: CASIDGGVGNTEAFF. The DNA of the CDR3 is TGTGCCAGCATTGACGGCGGGGTAGGGAACACTGAAGCTTTCTTT.

This chain uses TRBV2 with TRBJ1-2, with 7 bases aligning to TRBD1. The CDR3 consists of 14 residues. J was trimmed by 3 bases and V by 6 bases; bases with no gene match: 7. Germline V CDR1 and CDR2: SNHLY, FYNNEI. The DNA of the CDR3 is TGTGCCAGCAGCCCCGAGACAGGGTACTATGGCTACACCTTC. Translation gives CASSPETGYYGYTF.

The rearrangement joins TRBV19 to TRBJ1-2, with TRBD1 matching over 7 bases. Germline assignment: CDR1 LNHDA and CDR2 SQIVND (reference sequence). The CDR3 totals 14 residues. V shed 7 bases and J 4 bases; nucleotides not matched to a gene: 9. The CDR3 loop reads CASTLRSGGYGYTF. The CDR3 DNA sequence: TGTGCCAGTACCCTTCGGTCAGGGGGCTATGGCTACACCTTC. Using reference TRBV19 and TRBJ1-2 for the parts outside the CDR3, the full variable domain is DGGITQSPKYLFRKEGQNVTLSCEQNLNHDAMYWYRQDPGQGLRLIYYSQIVNDFQKGDIAEGYSVSREKKESFPLTVTSAQKNPTAFYLCASTLRSGGYGYTFGSGTRLTVV.

V and J are TRBV29-1 and TRBJ2-1, with TRBD1 matching over 11 bases. The V and J ends lost 5 bases and 12 bases, in that order; junction bases with no gene match: 9. Germline V gives CDR1 SQVTM, CDR2 ANQGSEA. The CDR3 length is 13 residues. The CDR3: CSVPGQGAEGQFF. The CDR3, as DNA: TGCAGCGTTCCCGGACAGGGGGCCGAAGGGCAGTTCTTC.

This chain connects TRBV21-1 to TRBJ1-2; the DNA was not compared with TRBD1, the D call given in the table. TRBV21-1 is a pseudogene. The CDR3 runs to 14 residues. CDR3: CASSRGTGEDGYTF. The CDR3 DNA sequence: TGTGCCAGCAGCAGGGGGACAGGGGAAGATGGCTACACCTTC.

The rearrangement links TRBV28 to TRBJ1-2; TRBD1 matches 9 bases. The V gene's germline CDR1 is MDHEN and CDR2 SYDVKM. V gave up 5 bases and J gave up 8 bases; unmatched junction bases: 6. The CDR3 contains 13 residues. DNA for the CDR3: TGTGCCAGCAGTCCCGGGACAGGGATCGGCTACACCTTC. This translates into CASSPGTGIGYTF.

The chain employs TRBV27 and TRBJ2-1; 7 nucleotides align to TRBD1. In germline, CDR1 is MNHEY, CDR2 SMNVEV (reference sequence). CDR3 length: 14 residues. The trim removed 2 bases at V and 3 bases at J, leaving 1 base unmatched. The CDR3 DNA sequence: TGTGCCAGCAGTTTACAGGGGGACTACAATGAGCAGTTCTTC. Its protein is CASSLQGDYNEQFF.

This rearrangement joins TRBV25-1 to TRBJ2-3, with 8 bases that match TRBD1. Trimming removed 5 bases from V and 1 base from J; junction bases left unmatched: 2. CDR1 and CDR2 (germline): MGHDK, SYGVNS. The CDR3 sequence is 14 residues long. CDR3 sequence: CASSPGGGTDTQYF. CDR3 DNA sequence: TGTGCCAGCAGTCCAGGGGGCGGCACAGATACGCAGTATTTT.

This clone showed up just a few times. The chain is built from TRBV15 and TRBJ2-7, with TRBD2 identical over 12 bases. The CDR3 runs 14 residues. In germline, CDR1 is LNHNV, CDR2 YYDKDF (reference sequence). Germline trimming cut 6 bases from V and 6 bases from J; bases unmatched to any gene: 6. The CDR3 nucleotides read TGTGCCACCAGTCCTAGCGGGAGGGCCGGCGAGCAGTACTTC. It is translated as CATSPSGRAGEQYF.

The chain couples TRBV11-2 to TRBJ1-3; D ambiguous. Germline CDR1 SGHAT, CDR2 FQNNGV. The CDR3 totals 14 residues. V was clipped by 5 bases and J by 2 bases, with 10 bases between them. The CDR3 nucleotides read TGTGCCAGCAGCCTAAATCATCCTGGAAACACCATATATTTT. Translating gives CASSLNHPGNTIYF.

The V call is TRBV19, the J call TRBJ2-7, with 7 bases that match TRBD2. The V segment lost 4 bases and the J segment 0 bases; nucleotides outside the gene matches: 3. CDR1 and CDR2 (germline): LNHDA, SQIVND (reference sequence). This CDR3 is 14 amino acids long. The DNA for the CDR3 is TGTGCCAGTAGTAGCGGGAGCCCCTCCTACGAGCAGTACTTC. Encoded protein: CASSSGSPSYEQYF.

The V and J genes are TRBV10-3 and TRBJ2-1, with 9 nucleotides matching TRBD1. This CDR3 has 14 amino acids. Looked up from germline, CDR1 is ENHRY and CDR2 is SYGVKD. Trimming cost V 6 bases and J 8 bases; bases outside gene matches: 8. The CDR3 sequence is CAIRQGAIGDEQFF. CDR3 in DNA: TGTGCCATCAGACAGGGGGCAATTGGGGATGAGCAGTTCTTC.

The V call is TRBV18, the J call TRBJ1-2; 8 bases align to TRBD1. J was trimmed by 6 bases and V by 4 bases; bases with no gene match: 4. In germline, CDR1 is KGHSH, CDR2 LQKENI. The CDR3 sequence is 13 residues long. CDR3 sequence (DNA): TGTGCCAGCTCACTGGACAGGGCTAATGGCTACACCTTC. Its translation is CASSLDRANGYTF.

The chain employs TRBV11-2 and TRBJ1-2; D is perhaps TRBD1 (6 bases). V was shortened by 5 bases and J by 8 bases, with 15 bases between the two germline ends. Germline V CDR1 and CDR2: SGHAT, FQNNGV. The CDR3 is 13 amino acids. CDR3 bases: TGTGCCAGCAGCAGAAACAGGGTTGGAGGCTACACCTTC. Its translation: CASSRNRVGGYTF.

The chain's CDR3 is CASSHPTSGRADTQYF. Written as DNA, the CDR3 is TGTGCCAGCAGCCATCCAACTAGCGGGAGGGCAGATACGCAGTATTTT. The chain is built from TRBV5-4 and TRBJ2-3; TRBD2 matches 13 bases. The CDR3 spans 16 residues. Per germline, CDR1 SGHNT and CDR2 YYREEE (reference sequence). V lost 4 bases and J lost 4; bases outside the gene matches: 6.